A selection of T cell receptor beta chains follows, all from one sample in a study of blood T cell repertoires in COVID-19. Some clones are missing from TCRdb's copy, which holds only in-frame ones; the method was immunoSEQ multiplex PCR. The sample consists of around 230,000 clones, roughly 90% of them appearing once. Input material: PBMCs or T cells enriched from blood (not recorded which). The source of these receptors is a woman aged 40-49 years with acute COVID-19. The conserved cysteine and the conserved F or W are not part of the CDR3 here. Each record gives: CDR3 length, J gene, V gene, D gene, CDR3 protein. The D gene is left open where the match is weak.

12 | TRBJ1-1 | TRBV5-1 | - | ASSLETGNTEAF
11 | TRBJ1-2 | TRBV12-3/TRBV12-4 | - | ASSFSGVVGYT
9 | TRBJ1-2 | TRBV12-3/TRBV12-4 | - | ASRQNYGYT
13 | TRBJ2-3 | TRBV9 | - | ASSPEGTSTDTQY
13 | TRBJ1-5 | TRBV29-1 | - | SVERPRDSNQPQH
13 | TRBJ1-6 | TRBV14 | TRBD1 | ASSQGTGGFSPLH
14 | TRBJ2-5 | TRBV5-1 | TRBD2 | ASSLERGLYQETQY
12 | TRBJ1-1 | TRBV6-5 | - | ASSYGGLLTEAF
16 | TRBJ1-5 | TRBV19 | TRBD1 | ASSPLAGGAKSNQPQH
10 | TRBJ2-1 | TRBV6-2/TRBV6-3 | - | ASSPGWNEQF